This T cell receptor beta chain was sequenced for a study of Ad26.COV2.S vaccination and SARS-CoV-2 variants. Study results and limitations: Breadth and depth estimates from TCRs may understate total T cell responses.

Germline-derived CDR1 and CDR2 are MDHEN and SYDVKM. This CDR3 is 15 amino acids long. The V and J ends lost 8 bases and 3 bases, in that order; junction bases with no gene match: 7. About this clone itself: Its cognate antigen is unknown.

TCRdb keeps only in-frame clones here, not all; method: immunoSEQ multiplex PCR. The table has about 680,000 clones, around 90% seen once. Specified treatment: around 19 received Ad26.COV2.S at low or high dose, single or two shots; roughly five received placebo; per-sample allocation not given. Vaccine and placebo recipients were sampled on day 63 after the first injection. In Boston, the donor was an adult between 18-55 years of age. An Ad26 vector was used to express Wuhan-strain SARS-CoV-2 spike as the vaccine. Source: peripheral blood, taken in a trial of Ad26.COV2.S vaccine versus placebo. The receptor's source is a person aged 18-60 years who received the Ad26.COV2.S COVID-19 vaccine or a placebo. The V call is TRBV28, the J call TRBJ2-2; 9 positions match TRBD1. For the CDR3, the DNA is TGTGCCAGCGAACAGGGGGCTTATGACACCGGGGAGCTGTTTTTT. Translated, it gives CASEQGAYDTGELFF.